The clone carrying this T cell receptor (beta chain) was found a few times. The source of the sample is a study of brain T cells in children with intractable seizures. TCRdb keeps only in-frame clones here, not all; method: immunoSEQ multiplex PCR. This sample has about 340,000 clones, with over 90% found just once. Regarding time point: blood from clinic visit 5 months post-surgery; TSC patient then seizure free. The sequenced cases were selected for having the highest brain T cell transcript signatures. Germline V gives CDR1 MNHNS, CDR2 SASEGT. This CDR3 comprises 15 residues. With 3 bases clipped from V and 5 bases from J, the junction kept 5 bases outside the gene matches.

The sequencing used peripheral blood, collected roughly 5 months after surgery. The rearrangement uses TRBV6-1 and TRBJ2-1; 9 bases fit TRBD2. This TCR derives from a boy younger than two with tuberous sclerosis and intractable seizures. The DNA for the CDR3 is TGTGCCAGCAGTGATGCGGGGGGGCGGAACAATGAGCAGTTCTTC. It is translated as CASSDAGGRNNEQFF.